This T cell receptor (beta chain) was sequenced during a study of blood T cell repertoires in COVID-19. Study-level information: PBMCs, B-cell-depleted T cells, or T cells provided the cDNA or gDNA that made up the material.

Living in 24 US areas, the participants were between roughly 18 and 90 years of age. Researchers sorted participants into cohorts using their self-reported clinical history. Per the original methods: It was from reference gene primer amplification that nucleated cell counts were estimated. Profiled with immunoSEQ multiplex PCR; TCRdb holds only in-frame clones, not every one. That table supplies the V and J calls and clone size; D and trimming were determined from the DNA. The sample includes about 320,000 clones, about nine tenths seen only once; the top ten take 5.2%. V shed 2 bases and J 0 bases; nucleotides not matched to a gene: 4. Looked up from germline, CDR1 is LGHNA and CDR2 is YNFKEQ. This CDR3 contains 17 residues.

Material for sequencing was PBMCs or T cells enriched from blood (not recorded which). This clonotype originated in a man in his sixties who had recovered from COVID-19. This chain joins TRBV4-2 and TRBJ2-6, with 7 bases lining up with TRBD1. CDR3 sequence: CASSQTDRNSGANVLTF. CDR3 DNA: TGTGCCAGCAGCCAAACGGACAGGAACTCTGGGGCCAACGTCCTGACTTTC.